Below, 9 T cell receptor beta chains from the same sample are listed, as sequenced in a study of shared clonotypes between healthy human individuals. Clones were read by immunoSEQ multiplex PCR, and TCRdb kept only the in-frame ones, dropping some. The repertoire includes around 2.3 million clones, about 94% of them detected once, and roughly 0.13% sits in the top ten. The sample taken for sequencing was naive CD4+ T cells sorted from blood. Subset described: CD45RA+ positively selected. The receptor source for this set is a man aged 18 to 29 in good health.

The V and J genes are TRBV6-1 and TRBJ1-5; D remains unclear. V shed 10 bases and J shed 6 bases, with 13 bases lying between them. The CDR3 is 12 amino acids. The germline CDR1 and CDR2 sequences are MNHNS and SASEGT. This CDR3 reads CAISIAGQPQHF. The CDR3 coding sequence is TGTGCCATTTCCATTGCGGGTCAGCCCCAGCATTTT.

The V and J genes are TRBV7-9 and TRBJ1-6; D not resolved. Germline V gives CDR1 SEHNR, CDR2 FQNEAQ (reference sequence). Trimming stripped 3 bases from V and 4 bases from J, with 10 bases between. This CDR3 is built from 15 residues. DNA for the CDR3: TGTGCCAGCAGCTTGGCCGGGCTATATAATTCACCCCTCCACTTT. Residues: CASSLAGLYNSPLHF. The variable domain in full, with the rest retrieved from reference TRBV7-9 and TRBJ1-6, is DTGVSQNPRHKITKRGQNVTFRCDPISEHNRLYWYRQTLGQGPEFLTYFQNEAQLEKSRLLSDRFSAERPKGSFSTLEIQRTEQGDSAMYLCASSLAGLYNSPLHFGNGTRLTVT.

The chain is built from TRBV6-1 and TRBJ1-5, with a weak D call TRBD1 (5 bases). This CDR3 comprises 14 residues. Looked up from germline, CDR1 is MNHNS and CDR2 is SASEGT. V was shortened by 11 bases and J by 1 base, with 15 bases between the two germline ends. CDR3 sequence: CALGRGKSNQPQHF. Here the CDR3 DNA reads TGTGCCCTAGGGCGGGGGAAGAGCAATCAGCCCCAGCATTTT.

The V gene is TRBV19, the J gene TRBJ2-1, with 8 bases aligning to TRBD1. The J segment lost 2 bases and the V segment lost 5 bases, leaving 5 bases of the junction unmatched. Germline-derived CDR1 and CDR2 are LNHDA and SQIVND (reference sequence). This CDR3 is 15 amino acids long. The CDR3 region is CASSGTGGAYNEQFF. DNA for the CDR3: TGTGCCAGTAGTGGAACAGGGGGAGCCTACAATGAGCAGTTCTTC.

V gene TRBV9 combines with J gene TRBJ1-2; 8 bases line up with TRBD1. The trim removed 3 bases at V and 2 bases at J, leaving 6 bases unmatched. The germline V gene has CDR1 SGDLS and CDR2 YYNGEE. CDR3 length equals 15 residues. CDR3 in amino acids: CASSGPTGENYGYTF. CDR3 coding DNA: TGTGCCAGCAGCGGACCGACAGGGGAGAACTATGGCTACACCTTC.

V gene TRBV6-5 combines with J gene TRBJ2-2; D is ambiguous. CDR1 is MNHEY, CDR2 SVGAGI, per germline. V lost 5 bases, J lost 1 base, and 2 bases lay in between. The CDR3 is 12 residues long. Here the CDR3 DNA reads TGTGCCAGCAGTGTGAACACCGGGGAGCTGTTTTTT. Encoded protein: CASSVNTGELFF.

This chain uses TRBV5-6 with TRBJ2-4, with D uncertain. Germline V gene data show CDR1 as SGHDT and CDR2 as YYEEEE. CDR3 length: 16 residues. The V end was cut by 1 base, the J end by 0 bases, with 11 bases between. CDR3 protein: CASSLLSDIAKNIQYF. The CDR3 nucleotides read TGTGCCAGCAGCTTGTTGTCAGATATAGCCAAAAACATTCAGTACTTC.

As to this clone: The sample contains more than one DNA sequence encoding this CDR3. The chain joins TRBV11-3 to TRBJ2-5; D uncertain. The CDR3 loop spans 14 amino acids. The germline gives CDR1 SGHNT, CDR2 YENEEA. Trimming removed 0 bases from V and 1 base from J, with 6 bases in between. CDR3 in amino acids: CASSLDGPQETQYF. Here the CDR3 DNA reads TGTGCCAGCAGCTTAGATGGGCCCCAAGAGACCCAGTACTTC.

The chain links TRBV2 to TRBJ2-5, with D unresolved. The J call is in doubt because the DNA end fits TRBJ2-7 better. Looked up from germline, CDR1 is SNHLY and CDR2 is FYNNEI. The CDR3 runs to 12 residues. CDR3 sequence: CASRDLIVEQYF. The CDR3 coding sequence is TGTGCCAGCAGAGACTTAATTGTCGAGCAGTACTTC.